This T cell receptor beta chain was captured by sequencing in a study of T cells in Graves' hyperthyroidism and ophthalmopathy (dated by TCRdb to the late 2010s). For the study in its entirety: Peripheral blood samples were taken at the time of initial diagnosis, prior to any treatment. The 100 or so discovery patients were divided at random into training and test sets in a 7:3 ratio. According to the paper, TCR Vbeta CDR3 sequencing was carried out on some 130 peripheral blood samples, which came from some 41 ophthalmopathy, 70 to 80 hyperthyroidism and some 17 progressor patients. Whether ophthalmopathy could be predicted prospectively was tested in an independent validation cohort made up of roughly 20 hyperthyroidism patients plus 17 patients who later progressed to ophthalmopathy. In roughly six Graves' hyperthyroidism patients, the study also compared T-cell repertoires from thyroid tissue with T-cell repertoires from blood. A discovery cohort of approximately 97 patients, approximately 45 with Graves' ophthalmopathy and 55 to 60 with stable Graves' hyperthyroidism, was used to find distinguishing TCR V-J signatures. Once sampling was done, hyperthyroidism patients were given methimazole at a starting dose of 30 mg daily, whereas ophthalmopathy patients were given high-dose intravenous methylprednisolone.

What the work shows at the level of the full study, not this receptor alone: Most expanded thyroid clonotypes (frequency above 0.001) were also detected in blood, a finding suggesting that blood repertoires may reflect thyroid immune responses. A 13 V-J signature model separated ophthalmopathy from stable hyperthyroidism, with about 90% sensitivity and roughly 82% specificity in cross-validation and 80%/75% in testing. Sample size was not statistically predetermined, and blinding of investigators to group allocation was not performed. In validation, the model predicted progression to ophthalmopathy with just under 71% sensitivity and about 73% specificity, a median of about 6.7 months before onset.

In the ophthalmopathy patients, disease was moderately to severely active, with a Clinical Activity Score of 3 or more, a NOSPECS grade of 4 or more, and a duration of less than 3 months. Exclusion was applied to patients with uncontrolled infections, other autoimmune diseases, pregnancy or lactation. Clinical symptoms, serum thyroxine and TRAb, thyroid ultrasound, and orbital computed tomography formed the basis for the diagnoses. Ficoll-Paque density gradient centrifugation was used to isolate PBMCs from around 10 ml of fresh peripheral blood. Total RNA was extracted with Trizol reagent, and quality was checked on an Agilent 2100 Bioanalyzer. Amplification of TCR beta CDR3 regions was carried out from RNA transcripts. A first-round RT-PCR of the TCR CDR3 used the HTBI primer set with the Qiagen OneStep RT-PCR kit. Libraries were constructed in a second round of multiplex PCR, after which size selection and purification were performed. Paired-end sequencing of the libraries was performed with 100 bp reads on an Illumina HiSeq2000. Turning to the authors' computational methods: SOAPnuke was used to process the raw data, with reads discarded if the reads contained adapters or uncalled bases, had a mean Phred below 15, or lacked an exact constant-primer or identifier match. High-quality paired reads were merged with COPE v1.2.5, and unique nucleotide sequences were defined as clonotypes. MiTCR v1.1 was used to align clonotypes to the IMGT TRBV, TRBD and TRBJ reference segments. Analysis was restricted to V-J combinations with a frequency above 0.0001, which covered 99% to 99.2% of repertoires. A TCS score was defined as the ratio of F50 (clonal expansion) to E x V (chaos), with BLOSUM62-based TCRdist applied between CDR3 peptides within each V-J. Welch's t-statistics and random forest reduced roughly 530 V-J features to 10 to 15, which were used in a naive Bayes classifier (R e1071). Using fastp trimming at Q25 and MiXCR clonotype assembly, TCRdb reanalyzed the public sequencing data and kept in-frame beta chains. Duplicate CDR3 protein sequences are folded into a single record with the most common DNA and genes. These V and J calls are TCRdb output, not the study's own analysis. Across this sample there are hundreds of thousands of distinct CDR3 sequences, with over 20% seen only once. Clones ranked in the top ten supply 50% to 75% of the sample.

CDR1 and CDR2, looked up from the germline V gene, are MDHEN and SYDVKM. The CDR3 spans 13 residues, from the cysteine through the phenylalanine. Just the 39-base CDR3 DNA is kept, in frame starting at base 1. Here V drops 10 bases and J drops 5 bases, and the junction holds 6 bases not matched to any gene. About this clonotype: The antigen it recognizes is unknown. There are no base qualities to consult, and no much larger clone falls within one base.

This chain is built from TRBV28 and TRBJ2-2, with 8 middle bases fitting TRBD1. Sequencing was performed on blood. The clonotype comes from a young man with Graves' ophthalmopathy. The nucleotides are TGTGCCACCCGACAGGGGCAGACCGGGGAGCTGTTTTTT. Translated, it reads CATRQGQTGELFF.